The 24 T cell receptor beta chains reported below all come from one sample, sequenced in a study of blood T cell repertoires in COVID-19. Using immunoSEQ multiplex PCR, the repertoire was profiled, and TCRdb retains in-frame clones only, with some absent. The data show about 100,000 clones, with 85% seen just once and over 10% held by the top ten. The sample consisted of peripheral blood. All receptors derive from a human donor in a cohort sampled during active COVID-19.

V gene TRBV19 combines with J gene TRBJ2-7; 7 nucleotides match TRBD2. Germline V gives CDR1 LNHDA, CDR2 SQIVND (reference sequence). V gave up 8 bases and J gave up 3 bases; unmatched junction bases: 7. The CDR3 runs 13 residues. The CDR3 loop reads CASVHGDYYEQYF. The CDR3 DNA reads TGTGCCAGTGTCCACGGGGACTACTACGAGCAGTACTTC.

This chain joins TRBV9 and TRBJ2-7; TRBD1 agrees at 11 bases. Per germline, CDR1 SGDLS and CDR2 YYNGEE. This CDR3 contains 15 residues. The junction had 7 bases not matched to a gene; V was cut back by 2 bases and J by 6 bases. The CDR3 is CASSVGQGAFFEQYF. The CDR3 coding sequence is TGTGCCAGCAGCGTCGGACAGGGGGCTTTTTTCGAGCAGTACTTC.

The chain links TRBV18 to TRBJ1-1; the D is unclear. V lost 3 bases and J 8 bases, leaving 10 bases between the germline ends. CDR1 KGHSH and CDR2 LQKENI come from the germline V gene. This CDR3 contains 12 residues. CDR3 residues: CASSPGRLEAFF. CDR3 nucleotide sequence: TGTGCCAGCTCACCGGGGAGGTTGGAAGCTTTCTTT. The full variable domain, completed using reference TRBV18 and TRBJ1-1, is NAGVMQNPRHLVRRRGQEARLRCSPMKGHSHVYWYRQLPEEGLKFMVYLQKENIIDESGMPKERFSAEFPKEGPSILRIQQVVRGDSAAYFCASSPGRLEAFFGQGTRLTVV.

This clone came up a few times. The J gene is TRBJ2-2, the V gene TRBV5-1; 11 nucleotides line up with TRBD2. After removal of 3 bases from V and 6 bases from J, the junction contained 4 bases not matched to a gene. Germline CDR1 SGHRS, CDR2 YFSETQ. The CDR3 runs to 15 residues. CDR3 nucleotides: TGCGCCAGCAGCTCGCTAGCGGGAGGTTCCGGGGAGCTGTTTTTT. This translates into CASSSLAGGSGELFF. Full variable domain (outside the CDR3, taken from reference TRBV5-1 and TRBJ2-2): KAGVTQTPRYLIKTRGQQVTLSCSPISGHRSVSWYQQTPGQGLQFLFEYFSETQRNKGNFPGRFSGRQFSNSRSEMNVSTLELGDSALYLCASSSLAGGSGELFFGEGSRLTVL.

The chain has TRBV6-6 and TRBJ2-2; perhaps TRBD2 as D (6 bases). V lost 6 bases and J lost 1, with 15 bases in between. Germline CDR1 MNHNY, CDR2 SVGAGI (reference sequence). The CDR3 spans 16 residues. This chain's CDR3 is CASSSYGGVNTGELFF. As DNA, the CDR3 is TGTGCCAGCAGCTCCTACGGCGGGGTGAACACCGGGGAGCTGTTTTTT.

This chain uses TRBV11-2 with TRBJ2-5; 7 nucleotides line up with TRBD1. The CDR3 extends over 16 amino acids. Germline V gene sequence: CDR1 SGHAT, CDR2 FQNNGV. V shed 0 bases, J shed 5 bases, and the junction held 9 bases outside the gene matches. The CDR3 here is CASSLDRPRGMETQYF. The CDR3 DNA is TGTGCCAGCAGCTTAGATAGGCCCAGGGGGATGGAGACCCAGTACTTC.

The V call is TRBV7-2, the J call TRBJ2-3; D possibly corresponds to TRBD2 (6 bases). Trimming took off 7 bases at V and 11 bases at J, with 16 bases between the two ends. The germline V gene encodes CDR1 SGHTA and CDR2 FQGNSA. This CDR3 region has 12 residues. CDR3 residues: CASNDGLTWQYF. The DNA for the CDR3 is TGTGCCAGCAACGACGGACTAACTTGGCAGTATTTT.

This chain joins TRBV5-1 and TRBJ2-1; D is possibly TRBD1 (6 bases). The germline V gene encodes CDR1 SGHRS and CDR2 YFSETQ. This CDR3 contains 15 residues. V lost 1 base, J lost 2 bases, and 10 bases lay in between. This CDR3 is CASSLTGPTYNEQFF. The CDR3 DNA sequence: TGCGCCAGCAGCTTGACAGGGCCCACCTACAATGAGCAGTTCTTC.

Details on this clone: This specimen includes other DNA sequences encoding the same CDR3. The genes are TRBV19 and TRBJ2-3; TRBD2 agrees at 7 bases. Losses at the gene ends were 5 bases for V and 1 base for J; bases not matched to a gene: 3. CDR1 and CDR2 (germline): LNHDA, SQIVND (reference sequence). This CDR3 spans 14 amino acids. The DNA of the CDR3 is TGTGCCAGTAGTGACCGGGGGGGCACAGATACGCAGTATTTT. This encodes CASSDRGGTDTQYF.

This rearrangement joins TRBV5-1 to TRBJ2-7, with 7 bases aligning to TRBD1. From germline, CDR1 is SGHRS and CDR2 YFSETQ. The CDR3 covers 15 residues. After removal of 4 bases from V and 1 base from J, the junction contained 8 bases not matched to a gene. The CDR3 nucleotides read TGCGCCAGCAGCCGGACAGGCCTGGGATCCTACGAGCAGTACTTC. It specifies CASSRTGLGSYEQYF.

The chain recombines TRBV6-2 or TRBV6-3 with TRBJ2-2; 12 nucleotides align to TRBD2. The CDR3 runs to 19 residues. After removal of 5 bases from V and 0 bases from J, the junction contained 10 bases not matched to a gene. The V gene's germline CDR1 is MNHEY and CDR2 SVGEGT. The CDR3 DNA reads as TGTGCCAGCAGTCCCCGCCCGGGACTAGCGGGTGCGAACACCGGGGAGCTGTTTTTT. Protein product: CASSPRPGLAGANTGELFF.

The chain carries TRBV5-4 and TRBJ1-1; D possibly corresponds to TRBD1 (5 bases). V gave up 4 bases and J gave up 6 bases, with 16 bases separating them. This CDR3 region has 14 residues. The germline gives CDR1 SGHNT, CDR2 YYREEE (reference sequence). The CDR3 region has the DNA TGTGCCAGCAGCCCCCCGAATGGCAGGGCTGAAGCTTTCTTT. It encodes CASSPPNGRAEAFF.

This rearrangement joins TRBV7-2 to TRBJ1-2; a possible D gene is TRBD1 (5 bases). V gave up 0 bases and J gave up 6 bases, with 14 bases separating them. The germline V gene has CDR1 SGHTA and CDR2 FQGNSA. The CDR3 sequence is 15 residues long. For the CDR3, the DNA is TGTGCCAGCAGCTTAGCCGTCAGGGATGGCAATGGCTACACCTTC. This translates into CASSLAVRDGNGYTF.

This chain links TRBV12-5 with TRBJ1-6, with unresolved D. The CDR3 sequence is 13 residues long. Per germline, CDR1 LGHNT and CDR2 FRNRAP. V was clipped by 6 bases and J by 10 bases, with 13 bases between them. In DNA form, the CDR3 reads TGTGCTAGTGGCCCCCAGGAACGATCACCCCTCCACTTT. Amino acid sequence: CASGPQERSPLHF. The variable domain in full, with the rest retrieved from reference TRBV12-5 and TRBJ1-6, is DARVTQTPRHKVTEMGQEVTMRCQPILGHNTVFWYRQTMMQGLELLAYFRNRAPLDDSGMPKDRFSAEMPDATLATLKIQPSEPRDSAVYFCASGPQERSPLHFGNGTRLTVT.

CDR3 protein: CASSPPTQGQLFF. The CDR3 DNA reads as TGCGCCAGCAGCCCCCCGACGCAGGGTCAACTGTTTTTT. V is TRBV5-1 and J is TRBJ1-4; tentatively, D is TRBD1 (5 bases). This CDR3 has 13 residues. Germline V gene lookup returns CDR1 SGHRS and CDR2 YFSETQ. Trimming stripped 4 bases from V and 12 bases from J, with 16 bases between.

The chain uses TRBV18 and TRBJ2-5, with D tentatively TRBD2 (6 bases). The CDR3 loop spans 15 amino acids. V dropped 6 bases and J dropped 4 bases, with 18 bases sitting between them. Germline V gives CDR1 KGHSH, CDR2 LQKENI. The CDR3 loop reads CASSPSGGAGETQYF. The DNA for the CDR3 is TGTGCCAGCTCCCCCAGCGGAGGGGCAGGAGAGACCCAGTACTTC.

This clone was recorded a few times. This chain uses TRBV10-3 with TRBJ1-1; D possibly corresponds to TRBD1 (6 bases). Trimming shortened V by 4 bases and J by 7 bases, and 10 bases separated the two germline ends. The CDR3 length is 12 residues. From germline, CDR1 is ENHRY and CDR2 SYGVKD. The CDR3 spells CAISGGGSEAFF. The CDR3 DNA reads as TGTGCCATCAGTGGGGGGGGCAGTGAAGCTTTCTTT.

The J gene is TRBJ2-7, the V gene TRBV3-1 (or the pseudogene TRBV3-2); 8 bases agree with TRBD2. J lost 2 bases, V lost 4 bases, and 13 bases had no gene match. CDR1 is LGHDT, CDR2 YNNKEL, per germline (reference sequence). CDR3 length equals 17 residues. This chain's CDR3 is CASSPSRRREETYEQYF. The CDR3 DNA is TGTGCCAGCAGCCCGTCCAGGAGGCGGGAGGAAACCTACGAGCAGTACTTC.

CDR3 loop: CSADPGDTQYF. CDR3 coding DNA: TGCAGCGCGGACCCGGGGGATACGCAGTATTTT. The chain employs TRBV29-1 and TRBJ2-3; weak D call: TRBD2 (5 bases). The germline V and J ends were trimmed by 7 bases and 6 bases, with 11 bases remaining between them. This CDR3 region has 11 residues. In germline, CDR1 is SQVTM, CDR2 ANQGSEA.

This chain connects TRBV18 to TRBJ1-4; TRBD1 matches at 7 bases. This CDR3 comprises 17 residues. Germline CDR1 is KGHSH and CDR2 is LQKENI. J was trimmed by 5 bases and V by 4 bases; bases with no gene match: 13. The CDR3 region is CASSLFSTGEGNEKLFF. The CDR3 region has the DNA TGTGCCAGCTCACTATTCTCTACAGGGGAAGGGAATGAAAAACTGTTTTTT.

This clone was detected a few times. This chain uses TRBV18 with TRBJ1-4; TRBD1 matches at 7 bases. Germline CDR1 KGHSH, CDR2 LQKENI. The CDR3 extends over 14 amino acids. Germline trimming cut 3 bases from V and 5 bases from J; bases unmatched to any gene: 3. Here the CDR3 reads CASSPSGGNEKLFF. CDR3 coding DNA: TGTGCCAGCTCACCGTCAGGGGGAAATGAAAAACTGTTTTTT. Drawing the rest from reference TRBV18 and TRBJ1-4, the complete variable domain is NAGVMQNPRHLVRRRGQEARLRCSPMKGHSHVYWYRQLPEEGLKFMVYLQKENIIDESGMPKERFSAEFPKEGPSILRIQQVVRGDSAAYFCASSPSGGNEKLFFGSGTQLSVL.

The chain employs TRBV5-4 and TRBJ1-1, with D possibly matching TRBD1 (5 bases). Germline loops: CDR1 SGHNT, CDR2 YYREEE (reference sequence). V lost 0 bases to trimming and J lost 4 bases, with 10 bases between them. CDR3 length: 14 residues. CDR3 in DNA: TGTGCCAGCAGCTTGGCCGGAGGGGTCACTGAAGCTTTCTTT. It yields the protein CASSLAGGVTEAFF.

The chain carries TRBV5-8 and TRBJ1-1, with 9 bases matching TRBD1. V gave up 0 bases and J gave up 7 bases; unmatched junction bases: 4. CDR1 and CDR2 (germline): SGHTS, YDEGEE. This CDR3 contains 14 residues. The CDR3: CASSLVPGQGEAFF. The CDR3 DNA follows: TGTGCCAGCAGCTTGGTACCGGGACAGGGTGAAGCTTTCTTT.

The chain combines TRBV10-3 with TRBJ1-5; unclear D gene. The CDR3 sequence is 14 residues long. Germline V gene sequence: CDR1 ENHRY, CDR2 SYGVKD. The ends were cut back, 3 bases at V and 0 bases at J, with 6 bases in the middle. The CDR3 DNA sequence: TGTGCCATCAGTGAAGGCGGTAGCAATCAGCCCCAGCATTTT. Residues: CAISEGGSNQPQHF.